Sequencing of this T cell receptor (beta chain) was carried out in a study of radiotherapy plus CTLA-4 blockade in lung cancer. The table lists this clone with a count of one. V gave up 5 bases and J gave up 4 bases; unmatched junction bases: 10. The length of the CDR3 is 16 residues. In germline, CDR1 is SGHAT, CDR2 FQNNGV. Only in-frame clones appear in the TCRdb table, and some are missing; sequencing was by immunoSEQ multiplex PCR. The sample contains 60,000 to 75,000 clones, more than 70% of which appear only once. Sample: peripheral blood, taken from a patient treated with radiotherapy plus ipilimumab. The TCR sequence derives from a human donor with non-small cell lung cancer whose response to radiotherapy plus ipilimumab could not be evaluated. Some clones in this sample may be carry-over from other donors' samples. The chain employs TRBV11-2 and TRBJ2-7; 11 positions agree with TRBD2. CDR3 protein: CASSPYQTSGDYEQYF. CDR3 bases: TGTGCCAGCAGCCCATACCAGACTAGCGGGGATTACGAGCAGTACTTC.